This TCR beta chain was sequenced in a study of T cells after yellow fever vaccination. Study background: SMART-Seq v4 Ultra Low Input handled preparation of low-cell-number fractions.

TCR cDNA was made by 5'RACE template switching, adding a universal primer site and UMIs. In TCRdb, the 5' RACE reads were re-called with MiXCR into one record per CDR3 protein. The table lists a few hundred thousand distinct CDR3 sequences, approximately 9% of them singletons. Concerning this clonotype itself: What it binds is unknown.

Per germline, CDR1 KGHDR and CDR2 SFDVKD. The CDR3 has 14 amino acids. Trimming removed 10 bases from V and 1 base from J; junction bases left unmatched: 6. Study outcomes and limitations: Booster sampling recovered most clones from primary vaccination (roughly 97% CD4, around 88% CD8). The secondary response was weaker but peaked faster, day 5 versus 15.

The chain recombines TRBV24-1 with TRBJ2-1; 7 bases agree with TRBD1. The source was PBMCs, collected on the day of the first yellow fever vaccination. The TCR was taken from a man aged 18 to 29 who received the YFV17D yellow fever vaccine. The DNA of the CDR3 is TGTGCCACGGGGACAGAGCTATCCTACAATGAGCAGTTCTTC. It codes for CATGTELSYNEQFF.